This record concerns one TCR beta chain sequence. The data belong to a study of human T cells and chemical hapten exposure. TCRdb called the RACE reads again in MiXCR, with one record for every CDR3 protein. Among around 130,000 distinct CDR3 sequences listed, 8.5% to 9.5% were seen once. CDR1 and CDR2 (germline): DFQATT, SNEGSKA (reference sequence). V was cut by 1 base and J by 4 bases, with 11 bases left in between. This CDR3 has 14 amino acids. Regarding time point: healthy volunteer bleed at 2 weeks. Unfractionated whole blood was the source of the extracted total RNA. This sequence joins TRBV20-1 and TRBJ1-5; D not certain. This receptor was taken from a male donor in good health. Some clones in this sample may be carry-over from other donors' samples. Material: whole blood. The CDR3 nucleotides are TGCAGTGCTAGAGGTTGGGCAGTTAATCAGCCCCAGCATTTT. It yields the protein CSARGWAVNQPQHF.